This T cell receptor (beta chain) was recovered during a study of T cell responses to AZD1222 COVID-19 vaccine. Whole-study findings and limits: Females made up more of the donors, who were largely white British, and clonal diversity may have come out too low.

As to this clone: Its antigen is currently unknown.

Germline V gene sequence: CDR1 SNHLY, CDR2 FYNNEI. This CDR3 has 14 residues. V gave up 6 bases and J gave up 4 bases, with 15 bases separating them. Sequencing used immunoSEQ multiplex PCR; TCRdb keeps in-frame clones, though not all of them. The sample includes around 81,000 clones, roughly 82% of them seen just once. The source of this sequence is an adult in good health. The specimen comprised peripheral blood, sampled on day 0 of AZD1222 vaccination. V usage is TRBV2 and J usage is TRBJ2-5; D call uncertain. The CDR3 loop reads CASRVTGARETQYF. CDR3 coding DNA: TGTGCCAGCAGGGTAACTGGAGCGCGAGAGACCCAGTACTTC.